This T cell receptor beta chain came from a study of blood T cell repertoires in COVID-19. At the level of the study: The United States, Italy and Spain provided the acute and convalescent COVID-19 samples. T cells, B-cell-depleted T cells, or PBMCs provided the cDNA or gDNA that served as material.

Clones were read by immunoSEQ multiplex PCR, and TCRdb kept only the in-frame ones, dropping some. The sample consists of about 78,000 clones, approximately 86% of them appearing once. Trimming removed 3 bases from V and 2 bases from J; junction bases left unmatched: 7. This CDR3 has 17 amino acids. Germline-derived CDR1 and CDR2 are SGHKS and YYEKEE (reference sequence). Sequences were obtained from peripheral blood. The TCR was taken from a man in his forties or fifties with active or convalescent COVID-19. V gene TRBV5-5 combines with J gene TRBJ1-4; 10 bases are a match to TRBD1. The CDR3 sequence: CASSSKAGQGTNEKLFF. CDR3 coding DNA: TGTGCCAGCAGCTCCAAAGCGGGACAGGGGACTAATGAAAAACTGTTTTTT.